This is a list of T cell receptor beta chains from one sample in a study of CD8+CD57+ T cells in acquired aplastic anemia. One entry per CDR3 protein, called by TCRdb with MiXCR from the reads. Of 80,000 or so distinct CDR3 sequences in the sample, 70% were seen once. Sequencing was done on a sample of sorted CD4+, CD8+, or CD8+CD57+ T cells (not recorded which) from PBMCs. The receptors here all came from a human donor with aplastic anemia. CDR3s include the opening cysteine and the closing phenylalanine or tryptophan.

V	length	J	CDR3
TRBV2	12	TRBJ1-2	CASSEGDYGYTF
TRBV7-4	16	TRBJ2-5	CASSSVCGASYNEQYF
TRBV11-2	15	TRBJ2-7	CASSSTPSGVHEQYF
TRBV29-1	14	TRBJ2-7	CSVVLAGHSYEQYF
TRBV5-1	17	TRBJ2-1	CASSYLLAGSSNNEQFF
TRBV7-9	14	TRBJ2-7	CASSSRVLPYEQYF
TRBV6-2/TRBV6-3	13	TRBJ2-4	CASSPSPQNIQYF
TRBV7-2	14	TRBJ2-7	CASSIAGPNYEQYF
TRBV19	11	TRBJ2-2	CASQGAGELFF
TRBV4-1	13	TRBJ2-7	CASSQEGNRPPHF